The present entry profiles one T cell receptor beta chain with its context. This specimen belongs to a study of PD-L1 blockade in urothelial cancer. Study-wide context: As for prior chemotherapy regimens, patients had received 0 to 3.

Spike-ins of synthetic TCR analog templates went into each PCR. TCRdb's copy holds only in-frame clones and misses some; the assay was immunoSEQ multiplex PCR. Of some 52,000 clones in the sample, around 72% were seen once. Germline V gene data show CDR1 as PRHDT and CDR2 as FYEKMQ (reference sequence). This CDR3 has 16 residues. The junction had 9 bases not matched to a gene; V was cut back by 2 bases and J by 7 bases. The time point was: pretreatment peripheral blood. This chain uses TRBV13 with TRBJ2-7; TRBD2 matches at 12 bases. The source material was PBMCs, sampled around atezolizumab (anti-PD-L1) treatment. This receptor was identified in a man aged 65-85 years with urothelial cancer. The chain's CDR3 is CASSLRLAGGRWEQYF. CDR3 DNA sequence: TGTGCCAGCAGCTTAAGGCTAGCGGGAGGGCGGTGGGAGCAGTACTTC.